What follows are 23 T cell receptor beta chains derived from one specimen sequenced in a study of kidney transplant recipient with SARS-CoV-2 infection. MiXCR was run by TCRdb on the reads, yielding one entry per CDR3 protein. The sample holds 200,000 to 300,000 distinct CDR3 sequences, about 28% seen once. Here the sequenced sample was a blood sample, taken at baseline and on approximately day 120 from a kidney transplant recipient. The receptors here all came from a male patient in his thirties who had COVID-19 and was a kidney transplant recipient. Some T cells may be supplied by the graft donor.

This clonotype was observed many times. Written as DNA, the CDR3 is TGTGCCAGCAGTTCCCGACAGGGCCGAACTAGCGGGGGGCCCGCAGATACGCAGTATTTT. It translates to CASSSRQGRTSGGPADTQYF. The chain carries TRBV6-6 and TRBJ2-3, with 12 bases lining up with TRBD2. V shed 4 bases and J 4 bases; nucleotides not matched to a gene: 18. This CDR3 comprises 20 residues. Germline V lookup: CDR1 MNHNY, CDR2 SVGAGI (reference sequence).

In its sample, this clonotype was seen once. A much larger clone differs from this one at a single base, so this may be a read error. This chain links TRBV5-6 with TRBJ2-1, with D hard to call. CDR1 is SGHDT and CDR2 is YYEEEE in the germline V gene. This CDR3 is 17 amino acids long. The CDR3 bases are TGTGCCAGCAGCACGGCGTCAGCACGTACCTGGTACAGTGAGCAGTTCTTC. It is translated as CASSTASARTWYSEQFF.

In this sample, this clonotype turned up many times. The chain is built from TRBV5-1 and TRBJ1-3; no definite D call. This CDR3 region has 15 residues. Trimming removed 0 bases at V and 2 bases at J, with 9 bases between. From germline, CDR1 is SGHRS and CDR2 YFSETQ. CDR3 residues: CASSLVGRTGNTIYF. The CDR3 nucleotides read TGCGCCAGCAGCTTGGTGGGCAGGACTGGAAACACCATATATTTT. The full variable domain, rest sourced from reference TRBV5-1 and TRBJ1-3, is KAGVTQTPRYLIKTRGQQVTLSCSPISGHRSVSWYQQTPGQGLQFLFEYFSETQRNKGNFPGRFSGRQFSNSRSEMNVSTLELGDSALYLCASSLVGRTGNTIYFGEGSWLTVV.

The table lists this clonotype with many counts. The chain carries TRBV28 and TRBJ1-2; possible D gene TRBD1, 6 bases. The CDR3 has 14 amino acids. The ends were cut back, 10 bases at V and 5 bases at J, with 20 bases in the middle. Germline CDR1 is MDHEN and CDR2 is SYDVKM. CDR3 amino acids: CATPRDTDSYGYTF. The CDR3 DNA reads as TGTGCCACCCCCCGGGACACTGATTCTTATGGCTACACCTTC.

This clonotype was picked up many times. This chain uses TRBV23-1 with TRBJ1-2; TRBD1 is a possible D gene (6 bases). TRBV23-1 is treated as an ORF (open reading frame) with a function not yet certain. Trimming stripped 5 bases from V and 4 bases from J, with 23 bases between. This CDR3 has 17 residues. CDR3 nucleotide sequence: TGCGCCAGCAGTGTACGGGGGCTACGCAGAAAGACCTATGGCTACACCTTC. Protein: CASSVRGLRRKTYGYTF.

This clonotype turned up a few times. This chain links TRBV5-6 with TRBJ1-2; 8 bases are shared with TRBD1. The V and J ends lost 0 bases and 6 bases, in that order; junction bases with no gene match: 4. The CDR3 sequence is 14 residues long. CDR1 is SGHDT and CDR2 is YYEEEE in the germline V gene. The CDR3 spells CASSLAGGADGYTF. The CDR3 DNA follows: TGTGCCAGCAGCTTGGCAGGGGGCGCGGATGGCTACACCTTC.

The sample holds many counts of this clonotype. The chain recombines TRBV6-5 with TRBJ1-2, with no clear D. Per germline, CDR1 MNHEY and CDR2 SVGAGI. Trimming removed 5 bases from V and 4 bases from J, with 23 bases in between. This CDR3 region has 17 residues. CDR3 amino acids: CASSKSSECRKTYGYTF. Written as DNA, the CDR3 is TGTGCCAGCAGTAAATCGTCGGAATGTAGAAAGACCTATGGCTACACCTTC.

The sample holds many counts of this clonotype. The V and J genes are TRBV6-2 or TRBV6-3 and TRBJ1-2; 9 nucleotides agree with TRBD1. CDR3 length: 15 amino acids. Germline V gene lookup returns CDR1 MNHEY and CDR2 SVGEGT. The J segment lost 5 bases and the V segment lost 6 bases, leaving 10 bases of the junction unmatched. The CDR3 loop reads CASRGGDRAAYGYTF. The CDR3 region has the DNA TGTGCCAGCAGAGGGGGGGACAGGGCAGCGTATGGCTACACCTTC.

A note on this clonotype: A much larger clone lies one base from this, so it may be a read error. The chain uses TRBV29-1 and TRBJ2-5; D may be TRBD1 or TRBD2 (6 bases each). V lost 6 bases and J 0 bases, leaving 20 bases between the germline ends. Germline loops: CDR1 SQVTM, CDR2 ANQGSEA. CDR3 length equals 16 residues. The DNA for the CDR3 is TGCAGCGTCCCAGGGCTAACGGGGGCTTACCAAGAGACCCAGTACTTC. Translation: CSVPGLTGAYQETQYF.

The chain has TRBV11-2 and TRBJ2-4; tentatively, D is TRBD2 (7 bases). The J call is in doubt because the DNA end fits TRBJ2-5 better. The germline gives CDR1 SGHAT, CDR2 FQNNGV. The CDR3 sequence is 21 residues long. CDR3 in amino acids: CASSIADSRRTGRALVQTQYF. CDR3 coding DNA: TGTGCCAGCAGCATAGCGGACAGTAGAAGAACAGGGAGGGCCCTGGTCCAGACCCAGTACTTC.

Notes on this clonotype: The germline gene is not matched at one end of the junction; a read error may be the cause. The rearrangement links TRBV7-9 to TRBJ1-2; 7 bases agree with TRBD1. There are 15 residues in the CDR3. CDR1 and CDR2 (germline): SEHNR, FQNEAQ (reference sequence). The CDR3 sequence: CASSPGTDLHYSYTF. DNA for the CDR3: TGTGCCAGCAGCCCAGGGACAGACCTACACTATAGCTACACCTTC.

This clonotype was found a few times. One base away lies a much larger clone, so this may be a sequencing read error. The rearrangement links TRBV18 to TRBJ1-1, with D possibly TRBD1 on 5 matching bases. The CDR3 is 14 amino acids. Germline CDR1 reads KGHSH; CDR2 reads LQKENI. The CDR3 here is CASPPGQGSTEAFF. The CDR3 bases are TGTGCCAGCCCACCAGGTCAGGGTTCGACTGAAGCTTTCTTT.

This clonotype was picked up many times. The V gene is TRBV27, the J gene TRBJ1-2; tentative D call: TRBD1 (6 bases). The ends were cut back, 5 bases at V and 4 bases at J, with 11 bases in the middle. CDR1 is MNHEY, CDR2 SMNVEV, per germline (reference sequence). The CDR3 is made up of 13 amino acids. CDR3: CASSPRGAYGYTF. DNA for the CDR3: TGTGCCAGCAGTCCGCGGGGGGCCTATGGCTACACCTTC.

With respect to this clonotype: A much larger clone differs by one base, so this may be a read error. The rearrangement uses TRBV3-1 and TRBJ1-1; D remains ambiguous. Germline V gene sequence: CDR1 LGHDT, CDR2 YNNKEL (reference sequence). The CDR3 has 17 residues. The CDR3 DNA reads TGTGCCGGCAGCGTTGATATTCCCATTTCAATTCGCACTGAAGCTTTCTTT. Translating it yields CAGSVDIPISIRTEAFF. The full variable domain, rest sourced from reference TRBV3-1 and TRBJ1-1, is DTAVSQTPKYLVTQMGNDKSIKCEQNLGHDTMYWYKQDSKKFLKIMFSYNNKELIINETVPNRFSPKSPDKAHLNLHINSLELGDSAVYFCAGSVDIPISIRTEAFFGQGTRLTVV.

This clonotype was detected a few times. CDR3 bases: TGTGCCAGCCGTACCCTCCACGGGTCCACAGATACGCAGTATTTT. It encodes CASRTLHGSTDTQYF. V is TRBV19 and J is TRBJ2-3, with D hard to call. CDR3 length: 15 residues. Germline V gene sequence: CDR1 LNHDA, CDR2 SQIVND (reference sequence). V was trimmed by 9 bases and J by 2 bases, leaving 18 bases between them.

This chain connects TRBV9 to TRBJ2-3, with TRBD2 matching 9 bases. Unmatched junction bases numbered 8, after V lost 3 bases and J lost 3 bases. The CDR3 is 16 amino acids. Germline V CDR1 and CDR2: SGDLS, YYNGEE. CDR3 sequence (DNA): TGTGCCAGCAGCGGACAAGGCGGGGGGGTAACAGATACGCAGTATTTT. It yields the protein CASSGQGGGVTDTQYF.

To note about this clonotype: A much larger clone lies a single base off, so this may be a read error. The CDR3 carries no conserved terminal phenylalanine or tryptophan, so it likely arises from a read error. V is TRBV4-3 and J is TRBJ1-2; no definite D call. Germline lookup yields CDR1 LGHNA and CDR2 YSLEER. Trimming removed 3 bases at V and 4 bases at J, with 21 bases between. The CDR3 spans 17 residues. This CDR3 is CASSHHRGRRKTYGYTY. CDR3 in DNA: TGCGCCAGCAGCCATCATAGAGGACGTCGAAAGACCTATGGCTACACCTAC.

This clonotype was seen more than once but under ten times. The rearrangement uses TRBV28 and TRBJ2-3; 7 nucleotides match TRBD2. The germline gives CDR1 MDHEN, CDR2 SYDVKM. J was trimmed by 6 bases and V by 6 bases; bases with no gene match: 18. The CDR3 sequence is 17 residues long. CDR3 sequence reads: CASSLWDLREGPDTQYF. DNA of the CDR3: TGTGCCAGCAGCCTATGGGATTTGAGGGAGGGCCCTGATACGCAGTATTTT.

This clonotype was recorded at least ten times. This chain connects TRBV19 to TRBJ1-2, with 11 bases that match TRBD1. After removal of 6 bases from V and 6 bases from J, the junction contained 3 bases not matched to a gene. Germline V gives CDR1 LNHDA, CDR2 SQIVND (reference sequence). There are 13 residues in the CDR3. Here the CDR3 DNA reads TGTGCCAGTAGGGACAGGGGGCAGGATGGCTACACCTTC. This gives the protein CASRDRGQDGYTF.

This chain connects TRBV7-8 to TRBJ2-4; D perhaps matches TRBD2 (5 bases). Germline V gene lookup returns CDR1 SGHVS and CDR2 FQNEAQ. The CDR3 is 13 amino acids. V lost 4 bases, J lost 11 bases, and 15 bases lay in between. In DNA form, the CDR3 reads TGTGCCAGCAGCTACGTGGCGAGGGCGGTTCAGTACTTC. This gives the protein CASSYVARAVQYF. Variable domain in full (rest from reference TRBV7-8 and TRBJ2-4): GAGVSQSPRYKVAKRGQDVALRCDPISGHVSLFWYQQALGQGPEFLTYFQNEAQLDKSGLPSDRFFAERPEGSVSTLKIQRTQQEDSAVYLCASSYVARAVQYFGAGTRLSVL.

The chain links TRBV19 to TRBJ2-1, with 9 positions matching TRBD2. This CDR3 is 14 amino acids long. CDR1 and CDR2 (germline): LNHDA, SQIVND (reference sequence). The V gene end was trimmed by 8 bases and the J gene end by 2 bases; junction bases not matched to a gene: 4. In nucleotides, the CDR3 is TGTGCCAGTCAACTAGCGGGTACCTACAATGAGCAGTTCTTC. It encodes CASQLAGTYNEQFF.

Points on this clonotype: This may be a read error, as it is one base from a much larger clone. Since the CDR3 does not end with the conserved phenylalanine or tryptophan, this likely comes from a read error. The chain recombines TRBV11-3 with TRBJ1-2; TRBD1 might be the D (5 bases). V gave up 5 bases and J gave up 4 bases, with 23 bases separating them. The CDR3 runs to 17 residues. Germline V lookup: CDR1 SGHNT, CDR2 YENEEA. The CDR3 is CASSLQADLGKTYGYTL. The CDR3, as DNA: TGTGCCAGCAGCCTACAGGCCGATCTCGGAAAGACCTATGGCTACACCCTC.

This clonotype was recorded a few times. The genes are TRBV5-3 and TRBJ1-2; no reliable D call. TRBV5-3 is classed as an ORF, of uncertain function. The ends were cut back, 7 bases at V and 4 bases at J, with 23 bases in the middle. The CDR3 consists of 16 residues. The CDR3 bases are TGTGCCAGAGGAGGTGGAGTGGTGAGAAAGACCTATGGCTACACCTTC. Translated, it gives CARGGGVVRKTYGYTF.